These 8 T cell receptor beta chains came from one sample sequenced in a study of T-cell reconstitution after alpha-beta-depleted transplantation in children. Preparation of the TCRbeta library involved a method that used unique molecular identifiers. TCRdb analysed the PCR reads with MiXCR anew, one entry per CDR3 protein. The table lists 200,000 to 300,000 distinct CDR3 sequences, 12% of them singletons. This specimen consisted of PBMCs from the stem cell graft donor, obtained from the stem cell graft. Receptors originate from a human donor who donated a stem cell graft to a child with acute lymphoblastic leukemia.

This clonotype showed up just a few times. The chain uses TRBV6-5 and TRBJ2-2; D possibly corresponds to TRBD1 (6 bases). The CDR3 sequence is 16 residues long. The V gene's germline CDR1 is MNHEY and CDR2 SVGAGI. Trimming stripped 3 bases from V and 1 base from J, with 12 bases between. The CDR3 loop is CASSYNSQGNTGELFF. The CDR3 DNA reads as TGTGCCAGCAGTTATAACTCACAGGGGAACACCGGGGAGCTGTTTTTT.

In its sample, this clonotype was seen many times. This chain uses TRBV5-1 with TRBJ2-2; D call uncertain. The V end was cut by 0 bases, the J end by 6 bases, with 3 bases between. Germline CDR1 reads SGHRS; CDR2 reads YFSETQ. This CDR3 region has 12 residues. CDR3 loop: CASSLDSGELFF. For the CDR3, the DNA is TGCGCCAGCAGCTTGGATTCCGGGGAGCTGTTTTTT.

Ten or more counts support this clonotype. This chain connects TRBV5-1 to TRBJ2-7; D gene ambiguous. Between the trimmed V and J ends, which lost 4 bases and 7 bases, there was a span of 15 bases. The CDR3 sequence is 13 residues long. Per the germline V gene, CDR1 is SGHRS and CDR2 is YFSETQ. Here the CDR3 DNA reads TGCGCCAGCAGCCCCCAAGACCGGATTGAGCAGTACTTC. The encoded protein is CASSPQDRIEQYF.

At least ten counts were recorded for this clonotype. V is TRBV11-2 and J is TRBJ1-1; D is ambiguous. This CDR3 has 13 residues. CDR1 is SGHAT, CDR2 FQNNGV, per germline. The germline V and J ends were trimmed by 5 bases and 5 bases, with 12 bases remaining between them. This CDR3 reads CASSPRAFTEAFF. CDR3 bases: TGTGCCAGCAGCCCTCGGGCCTTTACTGAAGCTTTCTTT.

This clonotype has a count of ten or more. The rearrangement uses TRBV4-2 and TRBJ2-1; maybe TRBD2 (6 bases). The CDR3 runs 17 residues. The germline V gene has CDR1 LGHNA and CDR2 YNFKEQ. Trimming removed 4 bases from V and 6 bases from J, with 22 bases in between. The CDR3 spells CASSLHTGTRGGNEQFF. CDR3 in DNA: TGTGCCAGCAGCCTGCACACCGGGACTCGGGGTGGCAATGAGCAGTTCTTC.

Many counts were recorded for this clonotype. The chain has TRBV7-2 and TRBJ2-3; D unresolved. The CDR3 spans 11 residues. The V end lost 6 bases, the J end lost 10 bases, and 11 bases lay between the germline ends. From germline, CDR1 is SGHTA and CDR2 FQGNSA. In DNA form, the CDR3 reads TGTGCCAGCAGTTTGGGTGATCCGCAGTATTTT. Amino acids: CASSLGDPQYF.

This clonotype was seen repeatedly, ten times or more. V gene TRBV9 combines with J gene TRBJ2-3, with 9 bases lining up with TRBD2. V lost 0 bases to trimming and J lost 1 base; unmatched junction nucleotides: 3. CDR3 length: 16 amino acids. Germline CDR1 SGDLS, CDR2 YYNGEE. The CDR3 reads CASSVAPSGGTDTQYF. The CDR3 nucleotides read TGTGCCAGCAGCGTAGCCCCTAGCGGGGGCACAGATACGCAGTATTTT.

This sequence joins TRBV6-1 and TRBJ2-1, with 8 bases matching TRBD2. Germline V gene sequence: CDR1 MNHNS, CDR2 SASEGT. This CDR3 comprises 15 residues. V was pared by 5 bases and J by 3 bases, with 6 bases of the junction left unmatched. CDR3 coding DNA: TGTGCCAGCAGTAAACTAGCGGACCTCTACAATGAGCAGTTCTTC. Its translation: CASSKLADLYNEQFF.